In this sample, the clone carrying this T cell receptor beta chain turned up many times. Its specificity is not known. This specimen belongs to a study of T cells after yellow fever vaccination. Notes on the study in general: Most clones from primary vaccination resurfaced after the booster (about 95% CD4, 70% to 90% CD8).

The study made its TCR cDNA through 5'RACE template switching. That step introduced a universal primer site along with UMIs. TCRdb analysed the 5' RACE reads with MiXCR anew, one entry per CDR3 protein. The data contain 600,000 to 750,000 distinct CDR3 sequences, 12% of them seen just once; the ten biggest clones take up approximately 15%. The material sequenced was PBMCs, taken on the day of the yellow fever booster vaccination. The receptor was isolated from a man aged 30 to 45 who received the YFV17D yellow fever vaccine.

The CDR3 DNA reads as TGTGCCACCAGCAGGTCCAGAGGATCCCAAGAGACCCAGTACTTC. Protein: CATSRSRGSQETQYF. The gene calls are TRBV15 and TRBJ2-5; D not resolved. CDR1 is LNHNV and CDR2 is YYDKDF in the germline V gene (reference sequence). CDR3 length equals 15 residues. V was pared by 3 bases and J by 1 base, with 12 bases between.